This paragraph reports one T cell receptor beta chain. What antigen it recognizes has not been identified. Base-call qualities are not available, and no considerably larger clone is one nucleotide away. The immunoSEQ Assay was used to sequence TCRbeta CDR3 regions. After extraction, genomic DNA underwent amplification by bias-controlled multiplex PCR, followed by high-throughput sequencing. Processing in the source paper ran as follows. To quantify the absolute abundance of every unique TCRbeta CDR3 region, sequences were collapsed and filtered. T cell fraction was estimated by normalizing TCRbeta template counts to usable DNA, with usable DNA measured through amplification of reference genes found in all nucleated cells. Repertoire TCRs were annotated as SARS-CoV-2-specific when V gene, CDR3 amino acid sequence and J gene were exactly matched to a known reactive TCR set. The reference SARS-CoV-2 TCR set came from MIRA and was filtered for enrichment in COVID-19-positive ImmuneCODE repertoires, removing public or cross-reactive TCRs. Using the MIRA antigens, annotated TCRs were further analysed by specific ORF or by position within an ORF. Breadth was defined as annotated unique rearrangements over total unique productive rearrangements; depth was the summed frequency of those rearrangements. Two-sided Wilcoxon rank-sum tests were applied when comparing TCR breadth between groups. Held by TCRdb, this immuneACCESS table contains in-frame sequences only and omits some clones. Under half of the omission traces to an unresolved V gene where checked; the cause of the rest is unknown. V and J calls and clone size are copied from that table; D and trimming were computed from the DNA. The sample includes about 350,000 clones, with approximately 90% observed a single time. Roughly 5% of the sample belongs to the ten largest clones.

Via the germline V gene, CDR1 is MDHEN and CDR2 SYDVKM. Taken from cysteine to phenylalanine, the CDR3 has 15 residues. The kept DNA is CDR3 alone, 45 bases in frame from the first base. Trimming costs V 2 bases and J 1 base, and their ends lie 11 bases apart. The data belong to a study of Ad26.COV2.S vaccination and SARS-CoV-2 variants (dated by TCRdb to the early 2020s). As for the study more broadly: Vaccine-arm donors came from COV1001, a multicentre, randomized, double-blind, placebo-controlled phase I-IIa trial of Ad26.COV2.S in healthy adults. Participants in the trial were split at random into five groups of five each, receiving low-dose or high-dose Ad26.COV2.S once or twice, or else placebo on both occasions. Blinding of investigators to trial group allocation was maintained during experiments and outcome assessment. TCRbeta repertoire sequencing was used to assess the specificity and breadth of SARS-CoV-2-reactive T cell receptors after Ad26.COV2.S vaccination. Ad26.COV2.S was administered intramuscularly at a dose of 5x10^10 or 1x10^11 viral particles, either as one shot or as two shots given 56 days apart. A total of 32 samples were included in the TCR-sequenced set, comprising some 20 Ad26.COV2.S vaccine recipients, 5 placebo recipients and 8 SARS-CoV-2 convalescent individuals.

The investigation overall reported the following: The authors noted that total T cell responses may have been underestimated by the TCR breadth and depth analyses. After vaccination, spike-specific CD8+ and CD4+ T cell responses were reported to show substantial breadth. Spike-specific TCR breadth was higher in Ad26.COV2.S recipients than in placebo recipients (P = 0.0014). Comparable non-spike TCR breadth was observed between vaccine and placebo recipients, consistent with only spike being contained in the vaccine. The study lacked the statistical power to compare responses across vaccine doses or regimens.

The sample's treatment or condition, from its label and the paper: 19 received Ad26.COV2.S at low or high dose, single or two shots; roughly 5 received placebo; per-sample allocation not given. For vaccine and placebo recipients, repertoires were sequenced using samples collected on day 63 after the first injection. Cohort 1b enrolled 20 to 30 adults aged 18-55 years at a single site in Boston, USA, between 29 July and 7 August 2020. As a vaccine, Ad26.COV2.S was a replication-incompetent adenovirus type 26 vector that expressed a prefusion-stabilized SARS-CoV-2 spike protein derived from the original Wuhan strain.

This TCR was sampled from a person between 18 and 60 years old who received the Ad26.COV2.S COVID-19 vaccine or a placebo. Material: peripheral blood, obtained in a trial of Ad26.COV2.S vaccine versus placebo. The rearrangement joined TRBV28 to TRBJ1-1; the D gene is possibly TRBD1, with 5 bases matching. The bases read TGTGCCAGCAGTTTAGGAGGGGCTCGGAACACTGAAGCTTTCTTT. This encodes CASSLGGARNTEAFF.